The entry below describes one TCR beta chain. Per the germline V gene, CDR1 is MNHEY and CDR2 is SMNVEV (reference sequence). This CDR3 is built from 13 residues. V was clipped by 4 bases and J by 6 bases, with 13 bases between them. This specimen belongs to a study of T cell changes during pregnancy in multiple sclerosis. TCRdb keeps only in-frame clones here, not all; method: immunoSEQ multiplex PCR. The data show 49,000 or so clones, around 94% seen once. The chain recombines TRBV27 with TRBJ2-7, with D possibly TRBD1 on 6 matching bases. The receptor was isolated from a female donor with multiple sclerosis, enrolled in a pregnancy study. The sequencing here drew on CD8+ T cells from peripheral blood mononuclear cells, taken before pregnancy. In DNA form, the CDR3 reads TGTGCCAGCAGTTCCGTTACAGGGAGCGAGCAGTACTTC. It codes for CASSSVTGSEQYF.